This entry features one TCR beta chain sequence. The antigen is not known. Healthy Caucasian individuals from Russia aged roughly 6 to 90 served as donors. The CDR3 is 14 amino acids. Trimming removed 0 bases at V and 6 bases at J, with 10 bases between. The V gene's germline CDR1 is SNHLY and CDR2 FYNNEI. The sample originates from a study of blood T cells in healthy people across ages. General observations from the study: Naive T cell percentage showed a strong correlation with TCR beta diversity.

A sample-barcoded 5' primer and a J-beta primer mix were used in a second PCR of about 6 to 12 cycles. TCRdb reprocessed the 5' RACE reads with MiXCR, giving one entry per CDR3 protein. Of 710,000 or so distinct CDR3 sequences listed, about 32% are singletons. The sequencing sample was made of blood. The sequence came from a woman of 80 years or more in good health. V gene TRBV2 combines with J gene TRBJ2-3; D uncertain. The CDR3 DNA is TGTGCCAGCAGTGAAGCGCCTCTCGGGGATACGCAGTATTTT. Its translation: CASSEAPLGDTQYF.